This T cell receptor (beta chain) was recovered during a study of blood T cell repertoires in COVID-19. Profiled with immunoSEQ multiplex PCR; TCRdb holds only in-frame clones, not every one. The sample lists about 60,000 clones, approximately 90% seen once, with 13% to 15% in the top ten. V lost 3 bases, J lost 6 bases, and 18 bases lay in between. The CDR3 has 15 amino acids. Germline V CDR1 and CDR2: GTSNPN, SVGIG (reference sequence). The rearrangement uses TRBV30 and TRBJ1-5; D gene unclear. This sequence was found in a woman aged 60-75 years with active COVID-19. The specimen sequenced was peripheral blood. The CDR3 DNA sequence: TGTGCCTGGAGCGGCTCTTTCGGGGTGGCTCAGCCCCAGCATTTT. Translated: CAWSGSFGVAQPQHF.